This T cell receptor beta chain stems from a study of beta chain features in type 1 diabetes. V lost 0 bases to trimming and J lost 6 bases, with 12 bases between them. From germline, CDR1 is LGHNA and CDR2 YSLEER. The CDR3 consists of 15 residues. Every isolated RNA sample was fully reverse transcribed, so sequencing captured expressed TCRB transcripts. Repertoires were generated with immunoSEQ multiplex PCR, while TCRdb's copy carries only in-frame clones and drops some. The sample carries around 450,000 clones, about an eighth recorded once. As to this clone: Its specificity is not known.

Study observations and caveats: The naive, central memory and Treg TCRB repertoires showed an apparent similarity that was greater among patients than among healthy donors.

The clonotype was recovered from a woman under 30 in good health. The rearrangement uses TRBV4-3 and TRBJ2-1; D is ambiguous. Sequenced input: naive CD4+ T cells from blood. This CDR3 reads CASSQDGRALNEQFF. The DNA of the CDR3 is TGCGCCAGCAGCCAAGATGGTCGGGCCCTCAATGAGCAGTTCTTC.